The 10 T cell receptor beta chains below were found in one sample sequenced in a study of hypomethylating agent response in myelodysplastic syndrome. Profiling relied on immunoSEQ multiplex PCR, and the TCRdb table lists in-frame clones only, not all of them. Among over 3,500 clones, approximately 86% were seen once, and the ten largest hold about 30%. The sample was bone marrow, taken before or after starting hypomethylating agent treatment for myelodysplastic syndrome (not recorded which). The receptors derive from a human donor with myelodysplastic syndrome.

This chain connects TRBV19 to TRBJ1-2; D is ambiguous. V lost 6 bases and J lost 0, with 14 bases in between. Germline V lookup: CDR1 LNHDA, CDR2 SQIVND (reference sequence). The CDR3 is 15 amino acids. The CDR3 protein is CASSLFGRANYGYTF. The CDR3 DNA reads as TGTGCCAGTAGCCTATTTGGGCGAGCTAACTATGGCTACACCTTC.

The chain employs TRBV28 and TRBJ2-1, with 9 bases aligning to TRBD2. Germline V gene sequence: CDR1 MDHEN, CDR2 SYDVKM. The length of the CDR3 is 16 residues. V lost 2 bases, J lost 2 bases, and 4 bases stayed unmatched. The CDR3 bases are TGTGCCAGCAGTTTAGGAGCGGGAGGCCCCTACAATGAGCAGTTCTTC. Protein product: CASSLGAGGPYNEQFF.

In this sample, this clone turned up once. The chain recombines TRBV13 with TRBJ1-1; D gene unclear. The CDR3 extends over 14 amino acids. The V end was cut by 8 bases, the J end by 2 bases, with 15 bases between. In germline, CDR1 is PRHDT, CDR2 FYEKMQ (reference sequence). Here the CDR3 DNA reads TGTGCCAGCGGGCCCGAAGTCGGTAACACTGAAGCTTTCTTT. Protein sequence: CASGPEVGNTEAFF.

This CDR3 reads CASAGQPNTEAFF. The CDR3 nucleotides are TGTGCCAGCGCCGGACAGCCGAACACTGAAGCTTTCTTT. V usage is TRBV7-3 and J usage is TRBJ1-1; possible D gene TRBD1, 6 bases. CDR3 length: 13 residues. With 8 bases removed from V and 1 base from J, the gap between germline ends came to 11 bases. CDR1 is SGHTA, CDR2 FQGTGA, per germline.

V is TRBV7-9 and J is TRBJ2-3; maybe TRBD2 (5 bases). The CDR3 sequence is 14 residues long. Germline V lookup: CDR1 SEHNR, CDR2 FQNEAQ (reference sequence). Trimming cost V 5 bases and J 4 bases, with 13 bases left between them. DNA of the CDR3: TGTGCCAGCAGCGCCAGCGGTGGCCCAGATACGCAGTATTTT. Residues: CASSASGGPDTQYF.

This clone was found a few times. This chain uses TRBV4-2 with TRBJ1-5, with D perhaps TRBD1 (6 bases). V gave up 6 bases and J gave up 6 bases, with 15 bases separating them. The CDR3 length is 14 residues. Germline-derived CDR1 and CDR2 are LGHNA and YNFKEQ. The DNA for the CDR3 is TGTGCCAGCAGTCCGGCCAGGGGAGGTCAGCCCCAGCATTTT. The encoded protein is CASSPARGGQPQHF.

This sequence joins TRBV5-1 and TRBJ2-1; maybe TRBD2 (5 bases). V gave up 6 bases and J gave up 10 bases, with 17 bases separating them. CDR1 is SGHRS, CDR2 YFSETQ, per germline. The CDR3 has 13 amino acids. The CDR3 region has the DNA TGCGCCAGCAAAACGAGCGGTACTGGGGAGCAGTTCTTC. Amino acid sequence: CASKTSGTGEQFF.

This clone was detected only a few times. A read error may produce the germline difference seen at one junction end. The chain couples TRBV6-1 to TRBJ1-5; D is ambiguous. CDR3 length equals 14 residues. Germline V gene lookup returns CDR1 MNHNS and CDR2 SASEGT. The CDR3, as DNA: TGTGCCAGCAGCGAAGGGCTTAGCAATCAGCCCCAGCATTTT. It yields the protein CASSEGLSNQPQHF.

The chain joins TRBV4-2 to TRBJ1-1; 7 bases line up with TRBD1. Trimming at V came to 5 bases and at J to 5 bases, leaving 11 bases not matched to a gene. The CDR3 runs to 15 residues. CDR1 and CDR2 (germline): LGHNA, YNFKEQ. The CDR3 is CASSLDRRGGTEAFF. In nucleotides, the CDR3 is TGTGCCAGCAGCTTGGACAGGAGGGGGGGGACTGAAGCTTTCTTT.

The CDR3 protein is CASSLTGGISYEQYF. In DNA, the CDR3 is TGTGCCAGCAGTTTAACAGGGGGAATTTCCTACGAGCAGTACTTC. This chain connects TRBV6-5 to TRBJ2-7; 8 bases map to TRBD1. The CDR3 loop spans 15 amino acids. Germline CDR1 is MNHEY and CDR2 is SVGAGI. V shed 4 bases, J shed 1 base, and the junction held 6 bases outside the gene matches.